This T cell receptor (beta chain) came from a study of early T cells in non-severe SARS-CoV-2 infection. At least ten counts were recorded for this clonotype. V was clipped by 3 bases and J by 6 bases, with 9 bases between them. Germline CDR1 is SGHRS and CDR2 is YFSETQ. The CDR3 runs 13 residues. TCRdb independently ran MiXCR on the 5' RACE reads; one entry per CDR3 protein. This table holds more than 65,000 distinct CDR3 sequences, more than 10% found once. The receptor's source is an adult who was a healthcare worker with PCR-confirmed SARS-CoV-2 infection or an uninfected control (not recorded which). The sequencing sample was made of whole blood. The chain carries TRBV5-1 and TRBJ2-2; D is unresolved. The CDR3 nucleotides read TGCGCCAGCAGCTCCGAGGTCTCCGGGGAGCTGTTTTTT. Its translation: CASSSEVSGELFF.